The T cell receptor beta chain described here comes from a study of cytomegalovirus exposure and HLA in healthy donors. V was clipped by 0 bases and J by 8 bases, with 20 bases between them. The V gene's germline CDR1 is SGHDT and CDR2 YYEEEE. This CDR3 contains 17 residues. The study ran its PCR with 60 Vbeta and 13 Jbeta primers. Repertoires were generated with immunoSEQ multiplex PCR, while TCRdb's copy carries only in-frame clones and drops some. The table has over 150,000 clones, around 80% seen once. The chain combines TRBV5-6 with TRBJ1-4, with unresolved D. The sequenced sample consisted of PBMCs. This sequence originates from a woman aged 45 to 65 in good health and CMV-seropositive. The CDR3 DNA sequence: TGTGCCAGCAGCTTGGTGCAGGCCCGACCGCCCAGGGAAAAACTGTTTTTT. Translation: CASSLVQARPPREKLFF.